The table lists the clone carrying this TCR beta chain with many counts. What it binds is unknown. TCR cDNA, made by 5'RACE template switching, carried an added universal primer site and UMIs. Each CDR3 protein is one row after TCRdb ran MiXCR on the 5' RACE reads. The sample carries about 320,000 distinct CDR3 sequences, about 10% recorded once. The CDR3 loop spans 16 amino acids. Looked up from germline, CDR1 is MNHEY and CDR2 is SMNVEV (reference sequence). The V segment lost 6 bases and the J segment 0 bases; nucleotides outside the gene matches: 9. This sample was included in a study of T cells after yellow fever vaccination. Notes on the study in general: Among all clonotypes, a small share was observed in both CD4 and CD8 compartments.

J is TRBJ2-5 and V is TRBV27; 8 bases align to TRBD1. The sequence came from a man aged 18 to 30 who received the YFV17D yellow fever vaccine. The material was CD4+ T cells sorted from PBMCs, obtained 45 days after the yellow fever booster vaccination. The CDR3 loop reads CASRPYWGQDQETQYF. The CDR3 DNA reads TGTGCCAGCAGACCATATTGGGGACAGGACCAAGAGACCCAGTACTTC.